This T cell receptor (beta chain) was sequenced during a study of cytomegalovirus exposure and HLA in healthy donors (dated by TCRdb to 2015 to 2018). Regarding the study in general: According to an earlier analysis of several hundred of the donors, some 180 million T cells yielded 117 million unique TCR beta sequences and around 300 Gb of sequence data. Roughly 300 gigabases of sequencing data and approximately 80 million unique TCR sequences were included in an early release covering 550 to 650 HLA-typed donors. The genetic ancestry cluster associated with self-reported Caucasian donors included 81% of the roughly 400 genotyped donors. The aim of the study was to test whether cataloging public T cell receptors could identify signatures of past pathogen exposure. Using immunosequencing, the study profiled T cell repertoires from some 670 subjects and related those repertoires to cytomegalovirus serostatus. A separate validation cohort of 100 to 150 different subjects was used in addition to the approximately 670-subject first cohort. To predict cytomegalovirus infection status, the study brought together high-throughput TCR immunosequencing, statistical association of individual TCRs with disease status, and machine learning. In a later analysis, previously published TCR beta repertoires from 600 to 850 donors were re-analyzed and high-resolution HLA genotyping was added so that TCR occurrence patterns could be studied. Rather than drawing on any new phenotypic data, the later analysis identified candidate immune exposures from TCR beta sequences and the way those sequences occurred across donors. An earlier analysis of several hundred of the donors applied high-throughput TCR beta sequencing to assess whether each TCR beta V gene segment acted as functional or pseudogenic. Donor age, sex, ethnicity and CMV serostatus were compiled together with the repertoire data. Genome-wide SNP genotypes for about 65% of the 666 donors were used in a later genetic analysis, which treated that subset as a discovery cohort. All discovery cohort repertoires had been generated on a single sequencing platform. Class I and class II HLA loci were covered by the typing at four-digit resolution. Typing coverage varied by locus: roughly 629-630 donors for A, B, C, DRB1 and DQB1; roughly 560 for DQA1; more than 600 for DPA1; some 470 for DPB1. Several DR-DQ haplotypes were treated as single units for association and clustering because of strong linkage in the cohort. On average, approximately 250,000 unique TCR beta nucleotide sequences were sequenced per donor among 398 genotyped donors of the cohort, with roughly 18% of those sequences being non-productive.

The cohort consisted of hundreds of healthy bone marrow donors. At the time of sampling, all cohort members were nominally healthy, though unrecorded immune exposures were likely present. The donor was CMV seropositive and was included in the group of about 290 seropositive cohort members. A peripheral blood sample was provided by each donor, and peripheral blood mononuclear cells were used for TCR beta sequencing. The Qiagen DNeasy Blood Extraction Kit was used to extract genomic DNA from the blood cell samples. Library construction relied on the immunoSEQ multiplex PCR assay. For the multiplex PCR, a mixture combining 60 forward primers for TCR Vbeta segments and 13 reverse primers for TCR Jbeta segments was used. The CDR3 region of rearranged TCR beta genes was amplified from genomic DNA by a multiplex PCR assay. The Illumina HiSeq System was used to sequence the amplified TCR beta libraries as 87-base-pair reads. Per the source publication's procedure: In a later analysis, some 80 million unique TCR beta chains were counted across the roughly 610 repertoires, and roughly 11 million of these chains were shared by at least two donors. A nearest-neighbor algorithm error-corrected the raw reads and collapsed the reads into unique sequences, merging closely related sequences to remove PCR and sequencing errors. V, D and J gene segments were assigned by aligning CDR3 sequences to IMGT reference sequences. For a sequence to be retained, at least a six-nucleotide match to both a V gene segment and a J gene segment was required. A rearrangement counted as productive if the CDR3 had no stop codons and remained in frame with V and J, and every other rearrangement counted as non-productive. CDR3 was defined by IMGT convention, running from the second conserved V-encoded cysteine to the conserved J-encoded phenylalanine. In an earlier analysis of around 600 of the donors, sequences lacking an unambiguous match to a single V gene segment were excluded. An earlier analysis of 587 of the donors called V segments functional above 56.7% productive rearrangements and segregating when the between-donor standard deviation exceeded 5%. A statistical classification framework was built to diagnose cytomegalovirus status from the catalog of TCR beta chain sequences. In a later analysis, V and J genes were assigned by comparing TCR nucleotide sequences against IMGT/GENE-DB human TR gene sequences. Using the TCRdist pipeline, a later analysis assigned CDR3 sequences along with most-parsimonious VDJ recombination scenarios. In a later analysis, every TCR beta chain was defined by the combination of its CDR3 amino acid sequence and its V-gene family, and reads without a unique V-gene family were dropped. In a later analysis, some 600 highly shared, low-generation-probability nucleotide sequences were removed to address suspected cross-contamination and a sequencing artifact. In a later analysis, a clonal expansion index for each public chain was calculated from normalized within-repertoire ranks of inferred template counts. In a later analysis, generation probabilities were computed with a VDJ recombination model fitted to out-of-frame rearrangements, and the resulting probabilities were checked against IGoR. In a later analysis, hypergeometric tests were used to score TCR-TCR, TCR-HLA and TCR-CMV co-occurrence, with a repertoire-size bias correction applied to TCR pairs. A later analysis estimated false discovery rates by permuting HLA or CMV assignments 20 times. In a later analysis, co-occurring TCRs were grouped using DBSCAN, with TCRdist sequence similarity added in when clustering inside HLA-allele-positive subsets. For co-occurrence clustering, repertoires with fewer than 30,000 or more than 120,000 public chains were excluded, along with about five repertoires with anomalous nucleotide sharing. TCRdb took over this immuneACCESS table, retaining in-frame rearrangements with V and J assigned. Such tables are incomplete; in checked studies, under half of the missing clones stem from an unresolved V gene, and the remainder is unexplained. V and J calls and clone size are copied from that table; D and trimming were computed from the DNA. The sample records some 120,000 clones, under 85% of which are singletons. 9.5% to 13% of the sample rests with the top ten.

Broad study findings and their caveats: A group of highly shared sequence variants was considered likely to be a technical artifact of the sequencing pipeline. Linkage disequilibrium might explain the correlated functional status among segregating V segments, but an unknown experimental factor could not be excluded. In this cohort, only TCR beta chains were sequenced, and detectable features were limited by the absence of alpha or paired-chain data. Because HLA typing was unavailable for some donors at each locus, only the typed subset was used in association tests. In vitro tests confirmed that a few of the cytomegalovirus-associated TCR beta chains recognize cytomegalovirus antigens. A further reported finding was that TCR beta sequences accurately predicted the HLA-A and HLA-B alleles for most subjects in the first cohort. In both the original and validation cohorts, the classifier was reported to diagnose cytomegalovirus status with high specificity and sensitivity. Because counts were too low, some 17 rarely observed V segments, including chromosome 9 orphons, were left out of the earlier analysis of approximately 500 of the donors. A later analysis found that HLA-associated TCR beta chains were more clonally expanded and had lower generation probabilities than equally common non-associated chains. According to the authors, the approach could potentially be generalized to other disease states and immunological phenotypes. Assigning TCR associations to individual alleles was difficult when HLA alleles, especially DR and DQ, strongly co-occurred. Presence/absence analyses assumed roughly uniform sequencing depth across donors, an assumption that may not hold. In a later analysis, most CMV-associated TCR beta chains were found to appear HLA-restricted, with HLA associations seemingly driven largely by CMV exposure. CMV serostatus was the only immune exposure information available for the cohort. Across donors, most TCR sequences were observed very rarely, whereas some public TCRs were present in many individuals. V-gene and J-gene trimming of TCR beta chains was associated with a missense DCLRE1C variant in a later genetic analysis, and the association was replicated in an independent cohort. In an earlier analysis of some 540 of the donors, most TCR beta V segments appeared in productive rearrangements about 90% or about 30% of the time, broadly matching IMGT annotations. In a later genetic analysis, fewer N-insertions in productive TCRs were reported among donors in an Asian-associated ancestry cluster than the approximately 670-donor mean. In the study, roughly 160 TCR beta chains were listed as associated with cytomegalovirus. A later analysis reported that several top co-occurrence clusters appeared linked to parvovirus B19, influenza, CMV and Epstein-Barr virus. In a later analysis, TCR association rates were found to vary across HLA loci, with the most associated TCRs seen for DRB1 alleles and the fewest for HLA-C alleles. At a false discovery rate of 0.05, a later analysis linked fewer than 20,000 TCR beta sequences to specific HLA alleles.

As to this clone: It lacks a known antigen. Per-base quality was not reported, and no clone a single base away is much larger than it.

The specimen was PBMCs. This receptor was taken from a man in his forties in good health and CMV-seropositive.

The DNA sequence follows: TGTGCCAGCAGCTTACGCCATGCCTCTCTAGCGGGGGACCCCTACGAGCAGTACTTC. Its coded protein is CASSLRHASLAGDPYEQYF. Recombination joined TRBV7-2 with TRBJ2-7, with 10 bases matching TRBD2. From the cysteine through the phenylalanine, the CDR3 covers 19 amino acids. Only CDR3 DNA is held: 57 bases, read in frame from base 1. V loses 2 bases at its end and J loses 2 bases; junction bases beyond the gene matches: 15. Via the germline V gene, CDR1 is SGHTA and CDR2 FQGNSA.